These 31 T cell receptor beta chains originate from one sample sequenced in a study of PD-1 blockade in mismatch repair-deficient tumors. Some clones are missing from TCRdb's copy, which holds only in-frame ones; the method was immunoSEQ multiplex PCR. The sample gives some 120,000 clones, roughly 86% of which show up once; approximately 13% is in the top ten. Sequenced material: peripheral blood, taken 44 weeks after starting pembrolizumab. These receptors all come from an adult with mismatch repair-deficient cancer.

The V call is TRBV27, the J call TRBJ1-2, with TRBD1 identical over 8 bases. The germline V gene encodes CDR1 MNHEY and CDR2 SMNVEV (reference sequence). This CDR3 is 18 amino acids long. Trimming took 1 base from V and 10 from J; bases not matched to a gene: 20. This CDR3 reads CASSLWGRGRTGYVNYTF. In DNA, the CDR3 is TGTGCCAGCAGTTTATGGGGGCGAGGCCGGACAGGGTATGTGAACTACACCTTC.

The chain carries TRBV28 and TRBJ2-7, with D hard to call. This CDR3 has 18 residues. Germline V CDR1 and CDR2: MDHEN, SYDVKM. Trimming removed 6 bases from V and 4 bases from J, with 28 bases in between. CDR3 coding DNA: TGTGCCAGCAGCCACGTAAATATGTGGGGTCAGGTTGCGTACGAGCAGTACTTC. Translation gives CASSHVNMWGQVAYEQYF.

This clone is a singleton in its sample. The chain combines TRBV25-1 with TRBJ2-2; no firm D call. Germline V gene lookup returns CDR1 MGHDK and CDR2 SYGVNS. Trimming left V 6 bases short and J 4 bases short, with 6 bases between. The CDR3 contains 12 residues. The chain's CDR3 is CASSTATGELFF. CDR3 in DNA: TGTGCCAGCAGCACAGCCACCGGGGAGCTGTTTTTT.

The chain carries TRBV27 and TRBJ2-1; TRBD2 matches at 7 bases. The CDR3 is made up of 13 amino acids. The germline V gene has CDR1 MNHEY and CDR2 SMNVEV (reference sequence). The V gene end was trimmed by 1 base and the J gene end by 10 bases; junction bases not matched to a gene: 4. CDR3 nucleotides: TGTGCCAGCAGTTTATGGGGGGGTCGGGAGCAGTTCTTC. It translates to CASSLWGGREQFF.

The chain links TRBV14 to TRBJ2-3; 7 bases fit TRBD2. CDR3 length: 16 residues. From germline, CDR1 is SGHDN and CDR2 FVKESK. V lost 1 base and J lost 4; bases outside the gene matches: 8. The CDR3 DNA reads TGTGCCAGCAGCCAAGGGTGGGAGGGAAGCCCAGATACGCAGTATTTT. Amino acid sequence: CASSQGWEGSPDTQYF.

V and J are TRBV19 and TRBJ2-1, with TRBD1 identical over 9 bases. This CDR3 is 15 amino acids long. V lost 5 bases, J lost 5 bases, and 7 bases stayed unmatched. Germline values: CDR1 LNHDA, CDR2 SQIVND (reference sequence). The CDR3 protein is CASSPTGGANNEQFF. In DNA form, the CDR3 reads TGTGCCAGTAGTCCTACAGGGGGCGCTAACAATGAGCAGTTCTTC.

The V gene is TRBV23-1, the J gene TRBJ2-1; TRBD2 matches at 8 bases. TRBV23-1 is sorted into the ORF group, with uncertain function. J lost 2 bases, V lost 0 bases, and 12 bases had no gene match. This CDR3 region has 19 residues. In nucleotides, the CDR3 is TGCGCCAGCAGTCAATCTGGGGGGGGCGGGAGGTTGACCTACAATGAGCAGTTCTTC. Its protein is CASSQSGGGGRLTYNEQFF.

In the case of this clone: The identical CDR3 is also encoded by other nucleotide sequences in the sample. J is TRBJ2-7 and V is TRBV28, with 7 bases fitting TRBD1. The germline V gene has CDR1 MDHEN and CDR2 SYDVKM. The V gene end was trimmed by 5 bases and the J gene end by 0 bases; junction bases not matched to a gene: 10. This CDR3 has 16 residues. The CDR3: CASSKPGQLSSYEQYF. The DNA for the CDR3 is TGTGCCAGCAGTAAGCCGGGACAGTTGAGCTCCTACGAGCAGTACTTC.

This chain uses TRBV11-3 with TRBJ2-1; D may be TRBD2 (5 bases). Germline V CDR1 and CDR2: SGHNT, YENEEA. V was cut by 5 bases and J by 6 bases, with 14 bases left in between. This CDR3 contains 14 residues. The CDR3 DNA follows: TGTGCCAGCAGCCCCCCGGGGTGGCGCAATGAGCAGTTCTTC. Protein: CASSPPGWRNEQFF.

The chain combines TRBV13 with TRBJ2-7; 9 bases map to TRBD1. Germline V gene lookup returns CDR1 PRHDT and CDR2 FYEKMQ (reference sequence). There are 15 residues in the CDR3. The J segment lost 3 bases and the V segment lost 5 bases, leaving 8 bases of the junction unmatched. CDR3 loop: CASSASGTGIYEQYF. The CDR3 nucleotides are TGTGCCAGCAGCGCCTCCGGGACAGGGATCTACGAGCAGTACTTC.

The gene calls are TRBV20-1 and TRBJ1-1; D is unresolved. The CDR3 consists of 11 residues. Deletions cut 1 base from V and 6 bases from J, with 6 bases between. Germline values: CDR1 DFQATT, CDR2 SNEGSKA (reference sequence). The DNA of the CDR3 is TGCAGTGCTAGAGGACAAGCTGAAGCTTTCTTT. This gives the protein CSARGQAEAFF.

The chain carries TRBV4-1 and TRBJ2-1; D is uncertain. Trimming cost V 4 bases and J 0 bases, with 10 bases left between them. The germline V gene encodes CDR1 MGHRA and CDR2 YSYEKL. The CDR3 sequence is 15 residues long. The CDR3 protein is CASSLTSTSYNEQFF. For the CDR3, the DNA is TGCGCCAGCAGCCTCACCTCAACCTCCTACAATGAGCAGTTCTTC.

This rearrangement joins TRBV27 to TRBJ2-7, with 8 nucleotides matching TRBD2. Germline V gene sequence: CDR1 MNHEY, CDR2 SMNVEV (reference sequence). The V and J ends lost 4 bases and 3 bases, in that order; junction bases with no gene match: 8. CDR3 length: 15 residues. Here the CDR3 DNA reads TGTGCCAGCAGTTCCACTAGCGGCCTTTACTACGAGCAGTACTTC. Residues: CASSSTSGLYYEQYF.

The CDR3 nucleotides read TGTGCCAGCAGCTACGTCGACAGGGTCGGCACCGGGGAGCTGTTTTTT. It translates to CASSYVDRVGTGELFF. J is TRBJ2-2 and V is TRBV5-6, with 7 bases fitting TRBD1. The germline gives CDR1 SGHDT, CDR2 YYEEEE. There are 16 residues in the CDR3. Trimming at V came to 3 bases and at J to 4 bases, leaving 9 bases not matched to a gene.

This chain connects TRBV28 to TRBJ2-1, with TRBD1 as a possible D gene (6 bases). The CDR3 extends over 13 amino acids. Germline V lookup: CDR1 MDHEN, CDR2 SYDVKM. V was trimmed by 5 bases and J by 4 bases, leaving 9 bases between them. Here the CDR3 DNA reads TGTGCCAGCAGTCCGGACAGATACAATGAGCAGTTCTTC. This sequence encodes CASSPDRYNEQFF.

The chain couples TRBV4-1 to TRBJ2-5; 9 nucleotides align to TRBD1. The CDR3 extends over 15 amino acids. Germline-derived CDR1 and CDR2 are MGHRA and YSYEKL. The trim removed 6 bases at V and 5 bases at J, leaving 10 bases unmatched. CDR3 in DNA: TGCGCCAGCAGGGCCGGACAGGGGACGCAGGAGACCCAGTACTTC. Translating gives CASRAGQGTQETQYF.

V and J are TRBV5-1 and TRBJ2-7, with a weak D call TRBD2 (6 bases). Per germline, CDR1 SGHRS and CDR2 YFSETQ. There are 14 residues in the CDR3. V dropped 6 bases and J dropped 1 base, with 14 bases sitting between them. CDR3 bases: TGCGCCAGCACGCTGGGACTTAATTCCTACGAGCAGTACTTC. Its protein product is CASTLGLNSYEQYF.

This clone was detected only a few times. The chain uses TRBV27 and TRBJ2-7, with D perhaps TRBD1 or TRBD2 (5 bases each). The CDR3 loop spans 14 amino acids. Germline CDR1 is MNHEY and CDR2 is SMNVEV (reference sequence). Trimming pared 4 bases from V and 5 bases from J, leaving 15 bases between. The CDR3 protein is CASSSNGGVHEQYF. The CDR3 DNA reads TGTGCCAGCAGTTCAAATGGGGGTGTACACGAGCAGTACTTC.

The J gene is TRBJ2-7, the V gene TRBV5-4, with TRBD1 matching over 11 bases. The V and J ends lost 2 bases and 7 bases, in that order; junction bases with no gene match: 8. The CDR3 is 15 residues long. CDR1 SGHNT and CDR2 YYREEE come from the germline V gene (reference sequence). This CDR3 is CASSFFGQGAIEQYF. The CDR3 bases are TGTGCCAGCAGCTTCTTCGGACAGGGGGCAATTGAGCAGTACTTC.

The chain employs TRBV7-2 and TRBJ2-1; TRBD1 matches at 7 bases. Germline V gene lookup returns CDR1 SGHTA and CDR2 FQGNSA. The CDR3 loop spans 13 amino acids. J was trimmed by 6 bases and V by 4 bases; bases with no gene match: 3. The CDR3 DNA reads as TGTGCCAGCAGCTCGAACAGGGGCAATGAGCAGTTCTTC. As protein: CASSSNRGNEQFF. The whole variable domain, remainder taken from reference TRBV7-2 and TRBJ2-1, is GAGVSQSPSNKVTEKGKDVELRCDPISGHTALYWYRQSLGQGLEFLIYFQGNSAPDKSGLPSDRFSAERTGGSVSTLTIQRTQQEDSAVYLCASSSNRGNEQFFGPGTRLTVL.

This clone has a single count. The rearrangement joins TRBV4-1 to TRBJ2-5; D is perhaps TRBD1 or TRBD2 (5 bases each). The germline V gene encodes CDR1 MGHRA and CDR2 YSYEKL. Trimming cost V 1 base and J 2 bases, with 8 bases left between them. The CDR3 is 14 amino acids. The CDR3 region is CASSQVREQETQYF. As DNA, the CDR3 is TGCGCCAGCAGCCAAGTCAGGGAGCAAGAGACCCAGTACTTC.

V is TRBV7-4 and J is TRBJ2-2; TRBD1 aligns across 9 bases. J was trimmed by 3 bases and V by 1 base; bases with no gene match: 6. CDR1 is SGHVT and CDR2 is SQSDAQ in the germline V gene. This CDR3 comprises 17 residues. CDR3 sequence (DNA): TGTGCCAGCAGCTTAGACGGGACAGGGATTGACACCGGGGAGCTGTTTTTT. Protein sequence: CASSLDGTGIDTGELFF. Full variable domain (outside the CDR3, taken from reference TRBV7-4 and TRBJ2-2): GAGVSQSPRYKVAKRGRDVALRCDSISGHVTLYWYRQTLGQGSEVLTYSQSDAQRDKSGRPSGRFSAERPERSVSTLKIQRTEQGDSAVYLCASSLDGTGIDTGELFFGEGSRLTVL.

The V call is TRBV7-6, the J call TRBJ2-5, with 9 bases identical to TRBD1. The CDR3 length is 13 residues. Germline loops: CDR1 SGHVS, CDR2 FNYEAQ. The trim removed 8 bases at V and 4 bases at J, leaving 5 bases unmatched. The CDR3 DNA reads TGTGCCAGCTACAGGGGGCTTGGAGAGACCCAGTACTTC. As protein: CASYRGLGETQYF.

The V call is TRBV5-1, the J call TRBJ2-2; maybe TRBD1 (6 bases). The CDR3 has 15 amino acids. Germline assignment: CDR1 SGHRS and CDR2 YFSETQ. Trimming pared 4 bases from V and 2 bases from J, leaving 12 bases between. CDR3 DNA: TGCGCCAGCAGCCTAAAACAGGGAAACACCGGGGAGCTGTTTTTT. Translating gives CASSLKQGNTGELFF.

The chain couples TRBV7-9 to TRBJ2-6; 7 positions agree with TRBD1. In germline, CDR1 is SEHNR, CDR2 FQNEAQ (reference sequence). CDR3 size: 17 residues. The V and J ends lost 5 bases and 3 bases, in that order; junction bases with no gene match: 10. CDR3 sequence: CASSISTGRIGANVLTF. The CDR3 nucleotides are TGTGCCAGCAGCATCTCGACAGGGAGAATTGGGGCCAACGTCCTGACTTTC.

The chain links TRBV4-1 to TRBJ1-3, with a weak D call TRBD1 (5 bases). V was pared by 4 bases and J by 4 bases, with 17 bases between. Germline V CDR1 and CDR2: MGHRA, YSYEKL. The CDR3 is 16 amino acids. The CDR3 region is CASSLYDRVDGNTIYF. The CDR3 bases are TGCGCCAGCAGCCTTTATGACAGAGTAGACGGAAACACCATATATTTT.

V gene TRBV6-1 combines with J gene TRBJ1-3; D gene uncertain. V was cut by 4 bases and J by 0 bases, with 10 bases left in between. Germline V CDR1 and CDR2: MNHNS, SASEGT. The CDR3 spans 15 residues. The CDR3 bases are TGTGCCAGCAGTGTCAGCGTCAGCTCTGGAAACACCATATATTTT. Translated: CASSVSVSSGNTIYF.

V usage is TRBV28 and J usage is TRBJ2-7; 11 bases map to TRBD1. The CDR3 length is 15 residues. Germline trimming cut 6 bases from V and 3 bases from J; bases unmatched to any gene: 7. The germline V gene has CDR1 MDHEN and CDR2 SYDVKM. CDR3 sequence reads: CASRGQGVGRYEQYF. CDR3 coding DNA: TGTGCCAGCAGGGGACAGGGGGTCGGCCGCTACGAGCAGTACTTC.

A few counts support this clone. The V and J genes are TRBV5-1 and TRBJ2-7; 7 bases agree with TRBD2. J gave up 1 base and V 7 bases, and 8 bases lay outside the gene matches. The CDR3 runs to 14 residues. Germline loops: CDR1 SGHRS, CDR2 YFSETQ. CDR3 loop: CASRRVGGSYEQYF. CDR3 nucleotide sequence: TGCGCCAGCCGGCGGGTCGGGGGGTCCTACGAGCAGTACTTC.

The genes are TRBV6-6 and TRBJ1-5; D ambiguous. CDR3 length: 15 residues. Trimming cost V 2 bases and J 2 bases, with 10 bases left between them. The germline V gene has CDR1 MNHNY and CDR2 SVGAGI (reference sequence). The CDR3 nucleotides are TGTGCCAGCAGTTACGATGCCAGCGGCAATCAGCCCCAGCATTTT. Amino acids: CASSYDASGNQPQHF.

The CDR3 DNA reads TGTGCCAGCAGCGCACGGGTGGCCACTGAAGCTTTCTTT. It yields the protein CASSARVATEAFF. The chain uses TRBV11-2 and TRBJ1-1; D gene ambiguous. Germline V CDR1 and CDR2: SGHAT, FQNNGV. The CDR3 contains 13 residues. Trimming stripped 5 bases from V and 4 bases from J, with 11 bases between.